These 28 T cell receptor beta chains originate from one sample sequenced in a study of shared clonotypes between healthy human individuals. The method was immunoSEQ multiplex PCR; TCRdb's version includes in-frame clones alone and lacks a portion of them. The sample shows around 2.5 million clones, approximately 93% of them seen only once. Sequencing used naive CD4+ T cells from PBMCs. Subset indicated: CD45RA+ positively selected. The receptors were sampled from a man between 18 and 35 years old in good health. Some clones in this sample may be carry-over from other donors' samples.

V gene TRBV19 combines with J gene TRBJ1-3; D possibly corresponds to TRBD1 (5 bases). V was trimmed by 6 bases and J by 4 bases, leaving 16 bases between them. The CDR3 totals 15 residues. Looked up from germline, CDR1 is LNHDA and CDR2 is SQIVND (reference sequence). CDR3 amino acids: CASSRNRDGGNTIYF. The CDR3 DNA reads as TGTGCCAGTAGCAGGAACCGGGACGGAGGAAACACCATATATTTT.

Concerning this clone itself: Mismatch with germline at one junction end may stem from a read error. In DNA form, the CDR3 reads TGTACCGGGGGGGGCAGCACAGATACGCAGTATTTT. It yields the protein CTGGGSTDTQYF. The gene calls are TRBV29-1 and TRBJ2-3; 8 nucleotides line up with TRBD2. The germline CDR1 and CDR2 sequences are SQVTM and ANQGSEA. This CDR3 region has 12 residues.

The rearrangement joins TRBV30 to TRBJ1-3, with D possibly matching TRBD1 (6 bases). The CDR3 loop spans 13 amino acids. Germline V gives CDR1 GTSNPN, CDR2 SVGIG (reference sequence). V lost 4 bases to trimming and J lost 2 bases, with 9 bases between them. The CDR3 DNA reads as TGTGCCTGGAACAGGGACGCTGGAAACACCATATATTTT. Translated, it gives CAWNRDAGNTIYF.

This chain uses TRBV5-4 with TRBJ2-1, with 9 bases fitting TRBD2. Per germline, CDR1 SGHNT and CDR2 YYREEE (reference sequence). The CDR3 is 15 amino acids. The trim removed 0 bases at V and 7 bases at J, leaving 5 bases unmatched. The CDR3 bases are TGTGCCAGCAGCTTGGGCGGAGCGGGGGGAAATGAGCAGTTCTTC. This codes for CASSLGGAGGNEQFF.

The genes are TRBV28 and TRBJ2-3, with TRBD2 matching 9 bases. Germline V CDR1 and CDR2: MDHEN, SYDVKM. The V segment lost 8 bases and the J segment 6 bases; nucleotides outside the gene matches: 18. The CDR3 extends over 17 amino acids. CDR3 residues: CASAEAGGGGRMDTQYF. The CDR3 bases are TGTGCCAGCGCGGAAGCGGGAGGAGGGGGCCGAATGGATACGCAGTATTTT.

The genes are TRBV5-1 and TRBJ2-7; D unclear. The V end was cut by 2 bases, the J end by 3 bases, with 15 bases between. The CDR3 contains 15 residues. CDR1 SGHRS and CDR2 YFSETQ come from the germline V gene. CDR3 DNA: TGCGCCAGCAGCTTATTCTCGACACCCCGCTACGAGCAGTACTTC. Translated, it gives CASSLFSTPRYEQYF.

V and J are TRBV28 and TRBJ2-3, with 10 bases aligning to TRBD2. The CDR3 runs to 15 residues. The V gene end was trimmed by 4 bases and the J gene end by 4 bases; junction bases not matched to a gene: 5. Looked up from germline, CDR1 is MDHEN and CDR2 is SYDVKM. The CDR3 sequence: CASSYLAGEADTQYF. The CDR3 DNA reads TGTGCCAGCAGTTACCTAGCGGGAGAAGCAGATACGCAGTATTTT. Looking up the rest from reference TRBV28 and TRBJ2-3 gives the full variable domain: DVKVTQSSRYLVKRTGEKVFLECVQDMDHENMFWYRQDPGLGLRLIYFSYDVKMKEKGDIPEGYSVSREKKERFSLILESASTNQTSMYLCASSYLAGEADTQYFGPGTRLTVL.

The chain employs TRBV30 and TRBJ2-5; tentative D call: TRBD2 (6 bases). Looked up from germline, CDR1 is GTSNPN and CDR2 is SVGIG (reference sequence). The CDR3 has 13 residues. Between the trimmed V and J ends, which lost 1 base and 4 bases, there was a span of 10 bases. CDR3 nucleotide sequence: TGTGCCTGGAGTGCGGGACTCCGAGAGACCCAGTACTTC. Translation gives CAWSAGLRETQYF.

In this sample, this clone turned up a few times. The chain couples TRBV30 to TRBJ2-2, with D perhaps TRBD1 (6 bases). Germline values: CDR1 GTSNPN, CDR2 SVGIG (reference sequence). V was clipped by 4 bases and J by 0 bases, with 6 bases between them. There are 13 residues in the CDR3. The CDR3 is CAWTGANTGELFF. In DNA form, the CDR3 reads TGTGCCTGGACAGGGGCGAACACCGGGGAGCTGTTTTTT.

The CDR3 spells CASRPGADGYTF. Here the CDR3 DNA reads TGTGCCAGCCGACCGGGGGCCGATGGCTACACCTTC. The gene calls are TRBV6-5 and TRBJ1-2, with D perhaps TRBD1 (6 bases). The V gene lost 8 bases and the J gene lost 6 bases, with 13 bases spanning the gap. Germline V gene lookup returns CDR1 MNHEY and CDR2 SVGAGI. The CDR3 length is 12 residues.

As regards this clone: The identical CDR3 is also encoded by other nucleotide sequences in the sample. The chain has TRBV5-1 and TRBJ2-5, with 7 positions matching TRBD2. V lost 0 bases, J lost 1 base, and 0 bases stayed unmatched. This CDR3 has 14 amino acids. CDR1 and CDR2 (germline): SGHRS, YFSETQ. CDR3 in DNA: TGCGCCAGCAGCTTGGCTAGCGGCCAAGAGACCCAGTACTTC. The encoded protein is CASSLASGQETQYF. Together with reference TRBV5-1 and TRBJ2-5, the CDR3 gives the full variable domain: KAGVTQTPRYLIKTRGQQVTLSCSPISGHRSVSWYQQTPGQGLQFLFEYFSETQRNKGNFPGRFSGRQFSNSRSEMNVSTLELGDSALYLCASSLASGQETQYFGPGTRLLVL.

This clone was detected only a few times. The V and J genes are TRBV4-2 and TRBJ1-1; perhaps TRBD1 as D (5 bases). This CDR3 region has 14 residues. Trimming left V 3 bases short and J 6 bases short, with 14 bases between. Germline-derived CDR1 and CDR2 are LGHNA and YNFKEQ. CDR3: CASSQGGDVAEAFF. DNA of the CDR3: TGTGCCAGCAGCCAGGGAGGGGATGTCGCTGAAGCTTTCTTT.

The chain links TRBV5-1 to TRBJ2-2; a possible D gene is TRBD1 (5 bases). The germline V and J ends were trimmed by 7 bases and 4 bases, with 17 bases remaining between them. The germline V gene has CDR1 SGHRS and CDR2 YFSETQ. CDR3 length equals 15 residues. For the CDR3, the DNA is TGCGCCAGCGGCCAAGGGGCGTCGGTCACCGGGGAGCTGTTTTTT. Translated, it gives CASGQGASVTGELFF.

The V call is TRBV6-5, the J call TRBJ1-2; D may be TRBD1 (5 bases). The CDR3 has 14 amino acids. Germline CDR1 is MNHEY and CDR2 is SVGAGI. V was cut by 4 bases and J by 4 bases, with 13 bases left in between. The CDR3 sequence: CASSLGEGGYGYTF. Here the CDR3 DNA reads TGTGCCAGCAGTTTGGGGGAAGGCGGCTATGGCTACACCTTC.

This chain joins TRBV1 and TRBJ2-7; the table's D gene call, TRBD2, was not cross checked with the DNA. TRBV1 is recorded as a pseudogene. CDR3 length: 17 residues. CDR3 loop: CTSSQDKEGGNYDEQYF. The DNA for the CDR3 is TGCACCAGCAGCCAAGATAAAGAGGGGGGGAACTACGACGAGCAGTACTTC.

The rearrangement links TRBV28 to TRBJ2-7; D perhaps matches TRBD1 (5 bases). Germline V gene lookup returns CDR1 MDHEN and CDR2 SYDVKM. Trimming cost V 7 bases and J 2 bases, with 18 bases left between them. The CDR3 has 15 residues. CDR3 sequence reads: CASTTPPTVPYEQYF. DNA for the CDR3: TGTGCCAGCACCACTCCCCCGACAGTACCCTACGAGCAGTACTTC.

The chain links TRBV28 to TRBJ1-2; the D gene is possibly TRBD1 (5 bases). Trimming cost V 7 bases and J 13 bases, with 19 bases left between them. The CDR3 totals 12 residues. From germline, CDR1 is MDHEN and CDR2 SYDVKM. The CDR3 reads CASTGGTRVATF. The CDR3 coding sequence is TGTGCCAGCACCGGGGGGACCCGCGTTGCCACCTTC.

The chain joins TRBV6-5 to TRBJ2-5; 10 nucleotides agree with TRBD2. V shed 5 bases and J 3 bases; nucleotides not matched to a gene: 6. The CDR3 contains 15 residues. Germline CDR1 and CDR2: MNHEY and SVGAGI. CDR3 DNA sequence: TGTGCCAGCAGTCCTCGGGGACTAGCGAAAGAGACCCAGTACTTC. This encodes CASSPRGLAKETQYF.

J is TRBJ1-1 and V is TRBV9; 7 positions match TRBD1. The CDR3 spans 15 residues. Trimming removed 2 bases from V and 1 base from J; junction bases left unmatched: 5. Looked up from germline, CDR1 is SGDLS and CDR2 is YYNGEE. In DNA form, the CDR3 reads TGTGCCAGCAGCGTTACAGGGGCACAGAACACTGAAGCTTTCTTT. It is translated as CASSVTGAQNTEAFF.

This CDR3 is CASTSGQMNTEAFF. DNA of the CDR3: TGTGCCAGCACCTCGGGACAAATGAACACTGAAGCTTTCTTT. The chain combines TRBV25-1 with TRBJ1-1; tentatively, D is TRBD1 (6 bases). Per the germline V gene, CDR1 is MGHDK and CDR2 is SYGVNS. The CDR3 length is 14 residues. V lost 7 bases and J lost 0, with 12 bases in between.

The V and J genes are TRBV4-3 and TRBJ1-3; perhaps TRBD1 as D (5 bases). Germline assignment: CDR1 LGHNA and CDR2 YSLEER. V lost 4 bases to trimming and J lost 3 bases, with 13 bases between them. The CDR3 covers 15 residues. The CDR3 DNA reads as TGCGCCAGCAGCCGATCAACAGGAGATGGAAACACCATATATTTT. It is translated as CASSRSTGDGNTIYF.

The DNA for the CDR3 is TGTGCCAGCAGCTTGAGGGGGGCGGCCTACAATGAGCAGTTCTTC. This gives the protein CASSLRGAAYNEQFF. This chain uses TRBV5-4 with TRBJ2-1, with D possibly being TRBD1 or TRBD2 (6 bases each). CDR3 length equals 15 residues. V lost 1 base, J lost 2 bases, and 10 bases lay in between. Looked up from germline, CDR1 is SGHNT and CDR2 is YYREEE (reference sequence).

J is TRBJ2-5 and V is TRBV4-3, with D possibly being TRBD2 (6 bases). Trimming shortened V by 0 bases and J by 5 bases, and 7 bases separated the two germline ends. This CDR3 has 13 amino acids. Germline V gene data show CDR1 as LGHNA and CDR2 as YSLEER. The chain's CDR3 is CASSQEGRETQYF. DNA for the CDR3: TGCGCCAGCAGCCAAGAGGGGAGGGAGACCCAGTACTTC.

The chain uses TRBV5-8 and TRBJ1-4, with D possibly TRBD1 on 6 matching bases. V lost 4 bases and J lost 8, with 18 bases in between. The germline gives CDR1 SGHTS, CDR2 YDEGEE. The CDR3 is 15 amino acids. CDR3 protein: CASSETHQGREKLFF. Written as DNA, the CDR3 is TGTGCCAGCAGCGAAACCCACCAGGGGAGGGAAAAACTGTTTTTT. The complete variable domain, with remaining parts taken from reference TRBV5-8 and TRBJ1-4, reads EAGVTQSPTHLIKTRGQQATLRCSPISGHTSVYWYQQALGLGLQFLLWYDEGEERNRGNFPPRFSGRQFPNYSSELNVNALELEDSALYLCASSETHQGREKLFFGSGTQLSVL.

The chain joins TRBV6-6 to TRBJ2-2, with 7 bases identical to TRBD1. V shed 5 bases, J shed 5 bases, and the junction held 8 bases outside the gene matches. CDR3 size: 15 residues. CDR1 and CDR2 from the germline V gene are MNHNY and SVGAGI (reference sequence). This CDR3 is CASSTRQGRTGELFF. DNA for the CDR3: TGTGCCAGCAGTACAAGACAGGGCAGGACCGGGGAGCTGTTTTTT.

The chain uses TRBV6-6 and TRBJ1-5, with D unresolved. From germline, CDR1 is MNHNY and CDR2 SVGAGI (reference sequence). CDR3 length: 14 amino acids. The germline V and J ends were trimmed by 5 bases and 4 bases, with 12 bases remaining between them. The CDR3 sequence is CASSEMTENQPQHF. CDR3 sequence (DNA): TGTGCCAGCAGTGAGATGACGGAAAATCAGCCCCAGCATTTT.

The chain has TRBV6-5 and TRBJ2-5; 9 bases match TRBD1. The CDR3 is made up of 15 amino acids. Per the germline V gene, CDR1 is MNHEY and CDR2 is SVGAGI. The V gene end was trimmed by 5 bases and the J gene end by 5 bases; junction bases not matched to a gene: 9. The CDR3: CASSQPGQGMETQYF. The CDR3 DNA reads TGTGCCAGCAGTCAACCGGGACAGGGCATGGAGACCCAGTACTTC.

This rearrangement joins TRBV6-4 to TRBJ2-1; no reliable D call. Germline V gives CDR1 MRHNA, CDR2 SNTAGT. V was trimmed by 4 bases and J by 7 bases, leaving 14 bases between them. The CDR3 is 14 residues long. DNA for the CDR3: TGTGCCAGCAGTGCGGACCCGTCGAGTAATGAGCAGTTCTTC. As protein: CASSADPSSNEQFF.